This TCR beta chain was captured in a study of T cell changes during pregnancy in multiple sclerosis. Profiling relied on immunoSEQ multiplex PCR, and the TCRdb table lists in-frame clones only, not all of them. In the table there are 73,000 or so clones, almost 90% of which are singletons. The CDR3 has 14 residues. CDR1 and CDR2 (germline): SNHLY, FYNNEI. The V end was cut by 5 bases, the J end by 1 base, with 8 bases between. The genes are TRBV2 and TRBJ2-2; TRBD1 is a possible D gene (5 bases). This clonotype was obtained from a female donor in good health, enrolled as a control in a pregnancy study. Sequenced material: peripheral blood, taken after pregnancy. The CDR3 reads CASSTGGNTGELFF. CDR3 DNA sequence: TGTGCCAGCAGTACAGGTGGGAACACCGGGGAGCTGTTTTTT.